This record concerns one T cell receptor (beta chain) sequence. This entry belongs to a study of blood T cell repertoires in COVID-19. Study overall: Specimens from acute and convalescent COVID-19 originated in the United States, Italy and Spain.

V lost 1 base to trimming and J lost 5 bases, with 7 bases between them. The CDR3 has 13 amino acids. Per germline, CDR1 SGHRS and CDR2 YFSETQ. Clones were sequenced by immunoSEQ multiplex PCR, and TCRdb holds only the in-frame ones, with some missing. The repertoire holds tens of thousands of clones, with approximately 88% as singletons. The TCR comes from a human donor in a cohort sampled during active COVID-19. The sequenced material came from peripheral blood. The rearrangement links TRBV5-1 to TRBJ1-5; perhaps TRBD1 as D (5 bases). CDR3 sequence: CASSLRGYQPQHF. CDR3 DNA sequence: TGCGCCAGCAGCTTGAGGGGCTATCAGCCCCAGCATTTT.